This T cell receptor beta chain emerged from a study of cytomegalovirus exposure and HLA in healthy donors. General observations from the study: Per a later analysis, roughly 17,000 TCR beta sequences showed association with HLA alleles at 0.05 false discovery rate. Researchers reported in a later analysis that a missense DCLRE1C variant was tied to TCR beta V- and J-gene trimming.

In the case of this clone: Its antigen is not known.

Use of 60 Vbeta and 13 Jbeta primers characterized the PCR. Here immunoSEQ multiplex PCR was the method, and the copy in TCRdb shows in-frame clones only, minus some. The data show more than 90,000 clones, around 77% seen once. This CDR3 comprises 13 residues. The germline V gene has CDR1 MRHNA and CDR2 SNTAGT. The V gene lost 0 bases and the J gene lost 10 bases, with 11 bases spanning the gap. This TCR derives from a man over 45 in good health and CMV-seropositive. Sequenced: PBMCs. This chain joins TRBV6-4 and TRBJ2-3; tentatively, D is TRBD2 (5 bases). The CDR3 sequence: CASSDSRGSAQYF. CDR3 sequence (DNA): TGTGCCAGCAGTGACTCGAGAGGGAGTGCGCAGTATTTT.